This paragraph reports one TCR beta chain. The data belong to a study of blood T cell repertoires in COVID-19. The method was immunoSEQ multiplex PCR; TCRdb's version includes in-frame clones alone and lacks a portion of them. The data hold 110,000 or so clones, with about 85% observed a single time. Trimming took off 0 bases at V and 6 bases at J, with 6 bases between the two ends. This CDR3 has 14 residues. The germline V gene encodes CDR1 KGHSH and CDR2 LQKENI. The chain recombines TRBV18 with TRBJ1-6; D is ambiguous. The specimen sequenced was peripheral blood. The receptor comes from a human donor in a cohort sampled during active COVID-19. CDR3 sequence: CASSPPLSNSPLHF. The CDR3 DNA follows: TGTGCCAGCTCACCACCGCTCAGTAATTCACCCCTCCACTTT.